This TCR beta chain was documented in a study of sequential checkpoint blockade in melanoma. Study-level information: Arm A got nivolumab then ipilimumab; arm B the reverse, 1:1. After both sequences, patients received maintenance nivolumab.

As for treatment: randomized to nivolumab then ipilimumab (arm A) or the reverse (arm B). DNA-damaging chemotherapy had not been given to any patient beforehand. Live CD3+CD8+ CD19− CD56− cells were sorted from PBMCs. The CDR3 loop spans 14 amino acids. Germline assignment: CDR1 SGHNT and CDR2 YENEEA. Trimming stripped 5 bases from V and 3 bases from J, with 14 bases between. Data came from immunoSEQ multiplex PCR; TCRdb stores just in-frame clones and leaves some out. This table has 15,000 to 20,000 clones, 70% appearing once. The receptor comes from a human donor with melanoma. The sequenced sample was CD8+ T cells sorted from blood (inferred from file names), obtained from a patient given nivolumab and ipilimumab in sequence. The V gene is TRBV11-3, the J gene TRBJ2-7; weak D call: TRBD2 (5 bases). CDR3 coding DNA: TGTGCCAGCAGCCACGTCGGGGAAAACTACGAGCAGTACTTC. Amino acids: CASSHVGENYEQYF.